This T cell receptor beta chain was recorded in a study of blood T cell repertoires in COVID-19. This clone was recorded many times. In the authors' workflow: Researchers report that nucleated cell counts were estimated from reference gene primer amplification. The assay was immunoSEQ multiplex PCR, and TCRdb's table has in-frame clones only and misses some. V, J and clone size derive from that table, while D and trimming were established from the DNA sequence. Here the sample spans 150,000 to 200,000 clones, around 83% being singletons. The sample taken for sequencing was peripheral blood. This clonotype was sampled from a woman in her 70s with COVID-19, enrolled during active disease.

The CDR3 DNA sequence: TGCGCCAGCAGCCCTTCCTATGGACAGGCTAATACGCAGTATTTT. Its translation is CASSPSYGQANTQYF. The chain employs TRBV4-3 and TRBJ2-3; TRBD1 matches at 7 bases. The CDR3 is 15 amino acids. V shed 4 bases, J shed 7 bases, and the junction held 11 bases outside the gene matches. From germline, CDR1 is LGHNA and CDR2 YSLEER.